The clone carrying this TCR beta chain was found many times. These data belong to a study of human T cells and chemical hapten exposure. As for the study in general: Yields of TCR per sample differed, chiefly owing to small differences in pooled library volume.

This sample's time point: pre-sensitization, week 0. Treatment indicated: therapeutic diphenylcyclopropenone sensitization with weekly scalp DPC. Trimming pared 8 bases from V and 14 bases from J, leaving 12 bases between. This CDR3 is built from 10 residues. CDR1 MNHEY and CDR2 SVGEGT come from the germline V gene. MiXCR, applied by TCRdb to the RACE reads, yields one record per CDR3 protein. This sample has about 300,000 distinct CDR3 sequences; 5.5% occur once, and the top ten carry over 6.5%. This chain connects TRBV6-2 or TRBV6-3 to TRBJ1-4; D is ambiguous. The source of this sequence is a young woman with alopecia areata. Some clones in this sample may be carry-over from other donors' samples. The sample consisted of whole blood, taken in connection with sensitization to the hapten diphenylcyclopropenone (DPC). CDR3 in amino acids: CASGVRRLFF. CDR3 bases: TGTGCCAGCGGTGTCCGGCGGCTGTTTTTT.